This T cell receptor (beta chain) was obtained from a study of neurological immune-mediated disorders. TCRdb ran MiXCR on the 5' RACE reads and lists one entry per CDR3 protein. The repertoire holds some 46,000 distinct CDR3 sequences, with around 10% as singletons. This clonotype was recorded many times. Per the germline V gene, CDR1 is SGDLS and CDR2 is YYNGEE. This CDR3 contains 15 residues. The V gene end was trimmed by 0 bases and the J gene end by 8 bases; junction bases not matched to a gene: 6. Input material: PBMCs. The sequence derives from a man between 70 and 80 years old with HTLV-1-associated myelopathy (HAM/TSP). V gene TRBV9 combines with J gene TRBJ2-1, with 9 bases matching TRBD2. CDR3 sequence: CASSVVSGRGDEQFF. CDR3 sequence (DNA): TGTGCCAGCAGCGTAGTTAGCGGGAGAGGGGATGAGCAGTTCTTC.